Each of the 4 T cell receptor beta chains below was sequenced from the same sample in a study of T cell responses to AZD1222 COVID-19 vaccine (dated by TCRdb to about 2021). The library was obtained by the immunoSEQ multiplex PCR assay. TCRdb holds this immuneACCESS table with in-frame rearrangements only. Some clones are missing; in checked studies, unresolved V genes explain under half, and the rest has no known cause. This sample gives some 120,000 clones in total; over 80% of them show up just once. Approximately 1% of the sample is held by the ten biggest clonotypes. Taken with the paper, the label for time point translates to: baseline before first vaccination. Here the sequenced sample was peripheral blood, taken on day 0 of AZD1222 vaccination. These receptors were taken from an adult in good health.

The chain links TRBV19 to TRBJ1-2; D not resolved. V lost 2 bases to trimming and J lost 3 bases, with 13 bases between them. This CDR3 is 15 amino acids long. Per the germline V gene, CDR1 is LNHDA and CDR2 is SQIVND (reference sequence). CDR3 region: CASSINGNGYYGYTF. The DNA of the CDR3 is TGTGCCAGTAGTATAAACGGGAATGGGTACTATGGCTACACCTTC.

This clone was found once. The chain recombines TRBV2 with TRBJ1-5; maybe TRBD1 (5 bases). V was cut by 6 bases and J by 4 bases, with 16 bases left in between. CDR1 and CDR2 from the germline V gene are SNHLY and FYNNEI. This CDR3 has 15 residues. For the CDR3, the DNA is TGTGCCAGCAGCAGGGAAGGACCGCAGAATCAGCCCCAGCATTTT. It codes for CASSREGPQNQPQHF.

V and J are TRBV5-1 and TRBJ2-5, with TRBD2 matching 12 bases. J lost 4 bases, V lost 0 bases, and 7 bases had no gene match. This CDR3 region has 17 residues. Germline values: CDR1 SGHRS, CDR2 YFSETQ. The CDR3 sequence: CASSLGLAGVFGETQYF. CDR3 nucleotide sequence: TGCGCCAGCAGCTTGGGACTAGCGGGAGTTTTTGGAGAGACCCAGTACTTC. The complete variable domain, with remaining parts taken from reference TRBV5-1 and TRBJ2-5, reads KAGVTQTPRYLIKTRGQQVTLSCSPISGHRSVSWYQQTPGQGLQFLFEYFSETQRNKGNFPGRFSGRQFSNSRSEMNVSTLELGDSALYLCASSLGLAGVFGETQYFGPGTRLLVL.

J is TRBJ2-7 and V is TRBV6-5; D unclear. The V end lost 4 bases, the J end lost 6 bases, and 16 bases lay between the germline ends. The germline gives CDR1 MNHEY, CDR2 SVGAGI. The CDR3 extends over 14 amino acids. Here the CDR3 DNA reads TGTGCCAGCAGTTCCGCGCTTATAGTTAGCGAGCAGTACTTC. Residues: CASSSALIVSEQYF.